Following are 28 T cell receptor beta chains from one sample sequenced in a study of T cell responses to AZD1222 COVID-19 vaccine (dated by TCRdb to the early 2020s). Interpreted using the paper, the time point label stands for: about 28 days (+/-7) after the second vaccine dose. Receptor libraries were prepared by the immunoSEQ multiplex PCR assay. Sourced from immuneACCESS, this table was stored by TCRdb with only in-frame sequences that have V and J called. A share of the clones is absent; for the studies checked, an unresolved V gene accounts for under half, and the remainder has no known explanation. This sample holds approximately 120,000 clones; 85% to 90% were observed only once. Approximately 4.7% of the sample comes from the top ten. Here the sequenced sample was peripheral blood, taken 28 days after the second AZD1222 dose. The origin of the receptors is an adult who received the AZD1222 COVID-19 vaccine.

This clone has only a few counts. This chain connects TRBV29-1 to TRBJ2-2; tentatively, D is TRBD1 (6 bases). CDR3 length equals 14 residues. The germline V gene has CDR1 SQVTM and CDR2 ANQGSEA. Trimming stripped 3 bases from V and 1 base from J, with 9 bases between. The CDR3, as DNA: TGCAGCGTTGAGGGACACAAGAACACCGGGGAGCTGTTTTTT. Protein product: CSVEGHKNTGELFF.

The gene calls are TRBV4-1 and TRBJ2-3; 10 bases line up with TRBD2. Germline V lookup: CDR1 MGHRA, CDR2 YSYEKL. The CDR3 is made up of 16 amino acids. V dropped 1 base and J dropped 3; count of bases not matched to a gene: 4. The CDR3 here is CASSQVVAGGTDTQYF. The CDR3 coding sequence is TGCGCCAGCAGCCAAGTAGTAGCGGGGGGAACAGATACGCAGTATTTT.

This chain connects TRBV7-9 to TRBJ2-5, with no clear D. Germline V lookup: CDR1 SEHNR, CDR2 FQNEAQ (reference sequence). The CDR3 contains 14 residues. The V end lost 2 bases, the J end lost 2 bases, and 9 bases lay between the germline ends. The CDR3 spells CASSLRLNQETQYF. In nucleotides, the CDR3 is TGTGCCAGCAGCTTAAGGCTCAATCAAGAGACCCAGTACTTC.

The V call is TRBV11-2, the J call TRBJ2-1; D perhaps matches TRBD1 (6 bases). V was shortened by 0 bases and J by 7 bases, with 16 bases between the two germline ends. The V gene's germline CDR1 is SGHAT and CDR2 FQNNGV. The CDR3 runs 16 residues. The CDR3 DNA reads TGTGCCAGCAGCTTAGACCCAGGGGTGGTTGAAAATGAGCAGTTCTTC. Its translation is CASSLDPGVVENEQFF.

This chain connects TRBV5-1 to TRBJ2-5, with D uncertain. The V end lost 3 bases, the J end lost 2 bases, and 8 bases lay between the germline ends. Looked up from germline, CDR1 is SGHRS and CDR2 is YFSETQ. This CDR3 spans 13 amino acids. The CDR3 DNA reads TGCGCCAGCAGCTCGGCCCCACAAGAGACCCAGTACTTC. This sequence encodes CASSSAPQETQYF.

This clone was seen once. The rearrangement uses TRBV5-6 and TRBJ1-3; TRBD1 is a possible D gene (5 bases). V lost 4 bases and J lost 1, with 15 bases in between. The CDR3 is 16 amino acids. Germline CDR1 SGHDT, CDR2 YYEEEE. The CDR3 loop reads CASSPPRVWSGNTIYF. In DNA, the CDR3 is TGTGCCAGCAGCCCTCCCAGGGTCTGGTCTGGAAACACCATATATTTT.

V is TRBV30 and J is TRBJ2-2; D might be TRBD1 or TRBD2, each matching 6 bases. The CDR3 loop spans 12 amino acids. The V gene's germline CDR1 is GTSNPN and CDR2 SVGIG (reference sequence). The CDR3 region is CVGGGLAGELFF. For the CDR3, the DNA is TGTGTCGGAGGGGGGTTGGCCGGGGAGCTGTTTTTT. Using reference TRBV30 and TRBJ2-2 for the parts outside the CDR3, the full variable domain is SQTIHQWPATLVQPVGSPLSLECTVEGTSNPNLYWYRQAAGRGLQLLFYSVGIGQISSEVPQNLSASRPQDRQFILSSKKLLLSDSGFYLCVGGGLAGELFFGEGSRLTVL.

The chain combines TRBV2 with TRBJ1-6; D is unresolved. V shed 8 bases and J shed 0 bases, with 11 bases lying between them. There are 15 residues in the CDR3. Germline V gene lookup returns CDR1 SNHLY and CDR2 FYNNEI. CDR3 region: CASEGLSSYNSPLHF. The CDR3 nucleotides read TGTGCCAGCGAAGGGCTCAGCTCCTATAATTCACCCCTCCACTTT.

V is TRBV7-2 and J is TRBJ1-5, with unresolved D. V was trimmed by 5 bases and J by 3 bases, leaving 14 bases between them. This CDR3 spans 15 amino acids. Per the germline V gene, CDR1 is SGHTA and CDR2 is FQGNSA. The CDR3 protein is CASSLYGGNNQPQHF. CDR3 bases: TGTGCCAGCAGCCTATACGGCGGTAACAATCAGCCCCAGCATTTT.

CDR3 nucleotides: TGTGCCAGCTCCCAACGGGGGGTTGAAGCTTTCTTT. This gives the protein CASSQRGVEAFF. The V call is TRBV18, the J call TRBJ1-1; possibly TRBD1 for D (5 bases). From germline, CDR1 is KGHSH and CDR2 LQKENI. Trimming took 6 bases from V and 7 from J, leaving 12 bases between them. The CDR3 has 12 amino acids.

The rearrangement joins TRBV12-3 or TRBV12-4 to TRBJ1-3, with no clear D. V was shortened by 8 bases and J by 2 bases, with 10 bases between the two germline ends. The CDR3 length is 13 residues. CDR3 coding DNA: TGTGCCAGCCTCCTTCAGGCTGGAAACACCATATATTTT. It encodes CASLLQAGNTIYF.

The rearrangement uses TRBV18 and TRBJ2-5; D is unclear. The ends were cut back, 6 bases at V and 3 bases at J, with 11 bases in the middle. The CDR3 runs to 13 residues. Germline-derived CDR1 and CDR2 are KGHSH and LQKENI. As DNA, the CDR3 is TGTGCCAGCTCCCCAGGCTCGGAAGAGACCCAGTACTTC. Translation: CASSPGSEETQYF.

The chain is built from TRBV7-8 and TRBJ2-7; 9 bases are a match to TRBD1. The CDR3 runs to 15 residues. Trimming cost V 4 bases and J 3 bases; bases outside gene matches: 7. Germline-derived CDR1 and CDR2 are SGHVS and FQNEAQ. The CDR3 DNA reads TGTGCCAGCAGCTCCACAGGGGGCGTTGGCTACGAGCAGTACTTC. Encoded protein: CASSSTGGVGYEQYF.

The chain is built from TRBV7-9 and TRBJ1-2; TRBD1 matches at 7 bases. CDR1 is SEHNR, CDR2 FQNEAQ, per germline (reference sequence). J gave up 3 bases and V 5 bases, and 21 bases lay outside the gene matches. There are 19 residues in the CDR3. As DNA, the CDR3 is TGTGCCAGCAGCATGCAGGACAGGCTGGCCTTGACTGGCTACTATGGCTACACCTTC. Its translation is CASSMQDRLALTGYYGYTF.

The rearrangement joins TRBV28 to TRBJ1-2, with D possibly being TRBD1 (6 bases). Germline lookup yields CDR1 MDHEN and CDR2 SYDVKM. The CDR3 is 14 amino acids. The ends were cut back, 5 bases at V and 8 bases at J, with 18 bases in the middle. The CDR3 here is CASSPAPGHSGYTF. CDR3 sequence (DNA): TGTGCCAGCAGTCCCGCGCCGGGACACTCGGGCTACACCTTC.

As regards this clone: At one boundary the junction diverges from the germline segment, which might be a read error. The CDR3 sequence: CASSLDSRANVLTF. The CDR3 nucleotides are TGTGCCAGCAGCTTGGACTCTCGGGCCAACGTCCTGACTTTC. This chain joins TRBV5-4 and TRBJ2-6, with D uncertain. Germline-derived CDR1 and CDR2 are SGHNT and YYREEE (reference sequence). The CDR3 is 14 amino acids.

V and J are TRBV28 and TRBJ2-3; D is possibly TRBD2 (5 bases). The CDR3 is 14 residues long. Germline V gene lookup returns CDR1 MDHEN and CDR2 SYDVKM. V lost 3 bases and J 5 bases, leaving 12 bases between the germline ends. CDR3 DNA sequence: TGTGCCAGCAGTTTTGTGACTGAGGGAGATACGCAGTATTTT. Encoded protein: CASSFVTEGDTQYF.

The rearrangement links TRBV18 to TRBJ2-2, with 9 bases matching TRBD1. V shed 3 bases and J 5 bases; nucleotides not matched to a gene: 4. The CDR3 spans 15 residues. Germline V gives CDR1 KGHSH, CDR2 LQKENI. DNA of the CDR3: TGTGCCAGCTCACCTGGGACAGGGCAGACCGGGGAGCTGTTTTTT. Translated: CASSPGTGQTGELFF.

This clone came up a few times. This chain links TRBV14 with TRBJ1-1; a possible D gene is TRBD1 (6 bases). The CDR3 loop spans 19 amino acids. Trimming took 0 bases from V and 6 from J, leaving 26 bases between them. Germline assignment: CDR1 SGHDN and CDR2 FVKESK. CDR3 bases: TGTGCCAGCAGCCAAGATCTCGTGAGGCCCGGGACACCGACCTCTGAAGCTTTCTTT. Translation gives CASSQDLVRPGTPTSEAFF.

The chain joins TRBV25-1 to TRBJ1-3; D unclear. Trimming took 5 bases from V and 0 from J, leaving 8 bases between them. Germline V gene data show CDR1 as MGHDK and CDR2 as SYGVNS. The CDR3 loop spans 14 amino acids. The chain's CDR3 is CASSPENSGNTIYF. The CDR3 nucleotides are TGTGCCAGCAGTCCTGAAAACTCTGGAAACACCATATATTTT.

The chain combines TRBV29-1 with TRBJ2-7; tentatively, D is TRBD1 (6 bases). The germline V and J ends were trimmed by 7 bases and 1 base, with 11 bases remaining between them. Per germline, CDR1 SQVTM and CDR2 ANQGSEA. The CDR3 has 12 residues. The CDR3 is CSGGRGSYEQYF. CDR3 DNA sequence: TGCAGCGGGGGCAGGGGATCCTACGAGCAGTACTTC.

V gene TRBV5-1 combines with J gene TRBJ1-6, with a weak D call TRBD1 (5 bases). Between the trimmed V and J ends, which lost 4 bases and 14 bases, there was a span of 16 bases. The germline gives CDR1 SGHRS, CDR2 YFSETQ. The CDR3 is 13 amino acids. The CDR3 is CASSTGHIQTLHF. The CDR3 bases are TGCGCCAGCAGCACTGGACACATACAGACCCTCCACTTT.

The gene calls are TRBV7-8 and TRBJ1-3, with D perhaps matching TRBD1 (6 bases). V was trimmed by 7 bases and J by 5 bases, leaving 15 bases between them. CDR3 size: 14 residues. The germline CDR1 and CDR2 sequences are SGHVS and FQNEAQ. The DNA of the CDR3 is TGTGCCAGCAAGAAGGGGGGGCTCAGAAACACCATATATTTT. Protein sequence: CASKKGGLRNTIYF.

This rearrangement joins TRBV5-6 to TRBJ1-1; the match to TRBD1 covers 7 bases. Germline CDR1 SGHDT, CDR2 YYEEEE. The length of the CDR3 is 14 residues. Unmatched junction bases numbered 14, after V lost 4 bases and J lost 11 bases. CDR3 DNA: TGTGCCAGCAGCCCCAAACAGGGGACGCGGGTGGCTTTCTTT. Translating gives CASSPKQGTRVAFF.

The gene calls are TRBV14 and TRBJ1-5, with D unresolved. The length of the CDR3 is 13 residues. From germline, CDR1 is SGHDN and CDR2 FVKESK. V gave up 3 bases and J gave up 7 bases, with 10 bases separating them. The CDR3 DNA reads TGTGCCAGCAGCCAGACGTGGGAACAGCCCCAGCATTTT. Its protein product is CASSQTWEQPQHF.

This chain uses TRBV29-1 with TRBJ2-3; 9 bases are a match to TRBD2. Germline lookup yields CDR1 SQVTM and CDR2 ANQGSEA. With V trimmed by 3 bases and J by 11 bases, 12 bases remained unmatched. This CDR3 is built from 14 residues. CDR3: CSVEGRFSGGGQYF. In nucleotides, the CDR3 is TGCAGCGTTGAGGGGAGATTTAGCGGGGGTGGGCAGTATTTT.

V gene TRBV2 combines with J gene TRBJ2-7; 7 bases are shared with TRBD1. The CDR3 extends over 11 amino acids. V shed 8 bases, J shed 7 bases, and the junction held 5 bases outside the gene matches. CDR1 SNHLY and CDR2 FYNNEI come from the germline V gene. CDR3 bases: TGTGCCAGCCTAAGCAGGGGGGAGCAGTACTTC. This gives the protein CASLSRGEQYF.

The CDR3 loop is CASSIARNTEAFF. The CDR3 nucleotides read TGTGCCAGTAGTATAGCCAGGAACACTGAAGCTTTCTTT. The chain uses TRBV19 and TRBJ1-1; D unresolved. V gave up 1 base and J gave up 1 base, with 4 bases separating them. Germline lookup yields CDR1 LNHDA and CDR2 SQIVND (reference sequence). This CDR3 has 13 amino acids.